Below, one T cell receptor beta chain is given with its context. This CDR3 spans 15 amino acids. CDR1 is MDHEN and CDR2 is SYDVKM in the germline V gene. Trimming cost V 7 bases and J 9 bases; bases outside gene matches: 10. The protocol was immunoSEQ multiplex PCR, while the TCRdb copy is restricted to in-frame clones and leaves out a portion. Here the sample spans 73,000 or so clones, roughly four fifths being singletons. This record belongs to a study of T cell responses to AZD1222 COVID-19 vaccine. This chain joins TRBV28 and TRBJ1-6; 9 bases map to TRBD1. The sequence was collected from an adult in good health. The sequences come from peripheral blood, collected on day 0 of AZD1222 vaccination. This CDR3 reads CASTEIMTGGSPLHF. The CDR3 DNA reads as TGTGCCAGCACCGAAATAATGACAGGGGGTTCACCCCTCCACTTT.